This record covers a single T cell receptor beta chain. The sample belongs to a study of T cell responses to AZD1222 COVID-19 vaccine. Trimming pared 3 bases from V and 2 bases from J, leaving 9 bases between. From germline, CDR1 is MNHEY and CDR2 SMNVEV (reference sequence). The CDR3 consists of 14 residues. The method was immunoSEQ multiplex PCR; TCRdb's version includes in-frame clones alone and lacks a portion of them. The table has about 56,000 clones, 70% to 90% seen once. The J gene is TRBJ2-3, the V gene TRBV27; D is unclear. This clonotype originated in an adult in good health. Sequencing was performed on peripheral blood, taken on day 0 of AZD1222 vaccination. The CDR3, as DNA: TGTGCCAGCAGTTTCATCGACAACACAGATACGCAGTATTTT. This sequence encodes CASSFIDNTDTQYF.